The clone carrying this TCR beta chain was counted only a few times. This record belongs to a study of early T cells in non-severe SARS-CoV-2 infection. Study-wide context: Unsorted whole blood bulk RNA was sequenced, with unpaired chains.

From the 5' RACE reads, TCRdb called clonotypes with MiXCR, one entry per CDR3 protein. Of about 89,000 distinct CDR3 sequences in the sample, approximately 15% were seen once. V was pared by 6 bases and J by 2 bases, with 8 bases of the junction left unmatched. From germline, CDR1 is DFQATT and CDR2 SNEGSKA (reference sequence). The CDR3 length is 17 residues. The source of this sequence is an adult who was a healthcare worker with PCR-confirmed SARS-CoV-2 infection or an uninfected control (not recorded which). Material: whole blood. V usage is TRBV20-1 and J usage is TRBJ2-1; the match to TRBD2 covers 15 bases. The CDR3 coding sequence is TGCAGTGCCCGAGGGACTAGCGGGGGGAGAACCTACAATGAGCAGTTCTTC. Its protein product is CSARGTSGGRTYNEQFF.